These 26 T cell receptor beta chains came from one sample sequenced in a study of blood T cell repertoires in COVID-19. Here immunoSEQ multiplex PCR was the method, and the copy in TCRdb shows in-frame clones only, minus some. The profile covers about 290,000 clones, with nearly 90% appearing a single time and around 10% taken by the ten largest. The sequencing input was peripheral blood. The receptors stem from a woman between 25 and 40 years old with COVID-19, enrolled during active disease.

The chain recombines TRBV25-1 with TRBJ2-3, with TRBD1 matching over 9 bases. Germline assignment: CDR1 MGHDK and CDR2 SYGVNS. The CDR3 totals 15 residues. Losses at the gene ends were 2 bases for V and 3 bases for J; bases not matched to a gene: 3. In DNA form, the CDR3 reads TGTGCCAGCAGTGAAAACAGGGGGCGTACAGATACGCAGTATTTT. Protein: CASSENRGRTDTQYF.

This clone was counted between two and nine times. The V call is TRBV11-3, the J call TRBJ2-7; a weak D match, TRBD2 (5 bases). Trimming left V 4 bases short and J 11 bases short, with 9 bases between. Germline assignment: CDR1 SGHNT and CDR2 YENEEA. The CDR3 extends over 10 amino acids. The CDR3 coding sequence is TGTGCCAGCAGCTCGCGTAGCGAGTACTTC. It encodes CASSSRSEYF.

This chain links TRBV5-6 with TRBJ1-2; TRBD1 matches at 9 bases. V lost 4 bases to trimming and J lost 8 bases; unmatched junction nucleotides: 6. Per germline, CDR1 SGHDT and CDR2 YYEEEE. This CDR3 contains 13 residues. The CDR3 coding sequence is TGTGCCAGCAGCCGAACAGGGGGCAGGGGCTACACCTTC. Translation: CASSRTGGRGYTF.

This chain joins TRBV7-9 and TRBJ1-1, with D possibly TRBD1 on 6 matching bases. The CDR3 sequence is 15 residues long. Looked up from germline, CDR1 is SEHNR and CDR2 is FQNEAQ (reference sequence). V was cut by 5 bases and J by 4 bases, with 17 bases left in between. This CDR3 is CASSPWGGGSTEAFF. CDR3 nucleotide sequence: TGTGCCAGCAGCCCCTGGGGGGGCGGGAGCACTGAAGCTTTCTTT. The full variable domain, in which reference TRBV7-9 and TRBJ1-1 provide the parts outside the CDR3, is DTGVSQNPRHKITKRGQNVTFRCDPISEHNRLYWYRQTLGQGPEFLTYFQNEAQLEKSRLLSDRFSAERPKGSFSTLEIQRTEQGDSAMYLCASSPWGGGSTEAFFGQGTRLTVV.

The J gene is TRBJ2-3, the V gene TRBV30; maybe TRBD1 (6 bases). Germline V gene sequence: CDR1 GTSNPN, CDR2 SVGIG (reference sequence). This CDR3 contains 13 residues. Trimming removed 5 bases from V and 2 bases from J, with 11 bases in between. The CDR3 region has the DNA TGTGCCTGGGGTCAGGGGATCACAGATACGCAGTATTTT. Protein: CAWGQGITDTQYF.

The chain couples TRBV11-3 to TRBJ2-1, with 7 bases matching TRBD2. Trimming took 3 bases from V and 4 from J; bases not matched to a gene: 6. Germline V gene data show CDR1 as SGHNT and CDR2 as YENEEA. The CDR3 loop spans 15 amino acids. For the CDR3, the DNA is TGTGCCAGCAGCTTCTCTAGCGGAGGTTACAATGAGCAGTTCTTC. Amino acids: CASSFSSGGYNEQFF.

This clone has just one count. The V call is TRBV11-2, the J call TRBJ2-3, with 7 bases that match TRBD2. Per the germline V gene, CDR1 is SGHAT and CDR2 is FQNNGV. This CDR3 comprises 17 residues. J lost 4 bases, V lost 1 base, and 11 bases had no gene match. As DNA, the CDR3 is TGTGCCAGCAGCTTAGGCGTTAAACCTGGGGGGGCAGATACGCAGTATTTT. Its translation is CASSLGVKPGGADTQYF.

The V and J genes are TRBV4-2 and TRBJ1-2; D not certain. The CDR3 runs 14 residues. V lost 0 bases to trimming and J lost 3 bases, with 8 bases between them. Germline V lookup: CDR1 LGHNA, CDR2 YNFKEQ. CDR3: CASSQDFDYYGYTF. The CDR3 DNA reads as TGTGCCAGCAGCCAAGATTTCGACTACTATGGCTACACCTTC.

The chain carries TRBV7-9 and TRBJ1-1, with D possibly TRBD1 on 6 matching bases. Deletions cut 1 base from V and 0 bases from J, with 18 bases between. This CDR3 is built from 18 residues. CDR1 is SEHNR, CDR2 FQNEAQ, per germline (reference sequence). Here the CDR3 DNA reads TGTGCCAGCAGCTTAGGGACGGGCCTGACAGGCGTGAACACTGAAGCTTTCTTT. This sequence encodes CASSLGTGLTGVNTEAFF.

The rearrangement links TRBV4-1 to TRBJ2-1; 7 bases are a match to TRBD2. The CDR3 has 16 amino acids. V lost 0 bases to trimming and J lost 3 bases; unmatched junction nucleotides: 5. Germline CDR1 is MGHRA and CDR2 is YSYEKL. This CDR3 is CASSQDWAGDYNEQFF. CDR3 DNA sequence: TGCGCCAGCAGCCAAGATTGGGCGGGGGACTACAATGAGCAGTTCTTC.

The V gene is TRBV5-8, the J gene TRBJ2-5; 7 bases match TRBD1. The junction had 5 bases not matched to a gene; V was cut back by 7 bases and J by 2 bases. Germline values: CDR1 SGHTS, CDR2 YDEGEE. The CDR3 has 13 amino acids. The CDR3: CASRARGQETQYF. In nucleotides, the CDR3 is TGTGCCAGCCGGGCCAGGGGGCAAGAGACCCAGTACTTC.

A few counts support this clone. Other DNA sequences in this specimen translate into the identical CDR3. This CDR3 reads CASSEAIGGLEAFF. DNA of the CDR3: TGTGCCAGCAGTGAAGCAATTGGTGGCCTTGAAGCTTTCTTT. This chain joins TRBV6-1 and TRBJ1-1; no clear D gene. The CDR3 sequence is 14 residues long. Germline values: CDR1 MNHNS, CDR2 SASEGT. V lost 0 bases and J lost 7, with 12 bases in between.

This chain joins TRBV19 and TRBJ1-1; D ambiguous. The CDR3 contains 12 residues. The V gene lost 5 bases and the J gene lost 1 base, with 5 bases spanning the gap. CDR1 and CDR2 from the germline V gene are LNHDA and SQIVND (reference sequence). CDR3 bases: TGTGCCAGTAGTTACGGGAACACTGAAGCTTTCTTT. Its protein product is CASSYGNTEAFF. Based on the CDR3 plus reference TRBV19 and TRBJ1-1, the full variable domain is DGGITQSPKYLFRKEGQNVTLSCEQNLNHDAMYWYRQDPGQGLRLIYYSQIVNDFQKGDIAEGYSVSREKKESFPLTVTSAQKNPTAFYLCASSYGNTEAFFGQGTRLTVV.

V usage is TRBV5-1 and J usage is TRBJ2-1, with a tentative D call TRBD1 (6 bases). Germline CDR1 and CDR2: SGHRS and YFSETQ. CDR3 length: 15 amino acids. Trimming stripped 2 bases from V and 4 bases from J, with 13 bases between. The CDR3 sequence: CASSFRDTAYNEQFF. CDR3 coding DNA: TGCGCCAGCAGCTTCCGGGACACTGCGTACAATGAGCAGTTCTTC.

The CDR3 reads CASRVQGSPGNTIYF. CDR3 sequence (DNA): TGTGCCAGCAGGGTACAGGGGAGCCCTGGAAACACCATATATTTT. The chain employs TRBV6-5 and TRBJ1-3; 7 bases are shared with TRBD1. The V gene end was trimmed by 6 bases and the J gene end by 2 bases; junction bases not matched to a gene: 7. From germline, CDR1 is MNHEY and CDR2 SVGAGI. This CDR3 contains 15 residues.

The chain joins TRBV7-9 to TRBJ1-1; TRBD1 aligns across 7 bases. The length of the CDR3 is 13 residues. J gave up 6 bases and V 3 bases, and 4 bases lay outside the gene matches. The germline V gene has CDR1 SEHNR and CDR2 FQNEAQ (reference sequence). Written as DNA, the CDR3 is TGTGCCAGCAGCTTCTGGACAGGCCCTGAAGCTTTCTTT. Its protein is CASSFWTGPEAFF.

There are a few counts of this clone. The chain recombines TRBV19 with TRBJ1-4; D call uncertain. Germline V lookup: CDR1 LNHDA, CDR2 SQIVND (reference sequence). CDR3 length equals 15 residues. V shed 9 bases and J shed 8 bases, with 22 bases lying between them. The CDR3 spells CASQSMVGVREKLFF. As DNA, the CDR3 is TGTGCCAGCCAGAGTATGGTCGGGGTGCGAGAAAAACTGTTTTTT.

The V call is TRBV6-5, the J call TRBJ1-1; D call uncertain. Trimming removed 8 bases at V and 4 bases at J, with 14 bases between. Germline CDR1 and CDR2: MNHEY and SVGAGI. The CDR3 covers 13 residues. The DNA of the CDR3 is TGTGCCAGCGGAAGGAGCCATGTCACTGAAGCTTTCTTT. It translates to CASGRSHVTEAFF.

This clone was seen a handful of times. V usage is TRBV10-1 and J usage is TRBJ1-6; 8 bases line up with TRBD1. V was pared by 3 bases and J by 9 bases, with 1 base of the junction left unmatched. Germline CDR1 reads WNHNN; CDR2 reads SYGVQD (reference sequence). The CDR3 consists of 13 residues. In nucleotides, the CDR3 is TGCGCCAGCAGTGACAGGGGGCCTTCACCCCTCCACTTT. Its translation is CASSDRGPSPLHF.

V is TRBV10-1 and J is TRBJ2-5, with TRBD1 identical over 10 bases. This CDR3 contains 15 residues. The ends lost 2 bases at V and 2 bases at J; junction bases unmatched: 2. Germline V lookup: CDR1 WNHNN, CDR2 SYGVQD (reference sequence). In DNA form, the CDR3 reads TGCGCCAGCAGTGAGGGGGGACAGGGGCAAGAGACCCAGTACTTC. This gives the protein CASSEGGQGQETQYF.

The chain combines TRBV29-1 with TRBJ1-1; a weak D match, TRBD1 (6 bases). Deletions cut 6 bases from V and 0 bases from J, with 17 bases between. CDR3 length: 15 residues. Germline CDR1 reads SQVTM; CDR2 reads ANQGSEA. CDR3 nucleotide sequence: TGCAGCGTGACCTACCACAGGGACCTGAACACTGAAGCTTTCTTT. It encodes CSVTYHRDLNTEAFF.

The chain couples TRBV11-2 to TRBJ1-1; D may be TRBD1 (6 bases). The CDR3 consists of 14 residues. V dropped 0 bases and J dropped 3 bases, with 8 bases sitting between them. Germline CDR1 SGHAT, CDR2 FQNNGV. DNA for the CDR3: TGTGCCAGCAGCTTAGACAGGGGAGACACTGAAGCTTTCTTT. Its translation: CASSLDRGDTEAFF.

This rearrangement joins TRBV24-1 to TRBJ1-2; no reliable D call. The CDR3 runs 15 residues. Deletions cut 3 bases from V and 7 bases from J, with 17 bases between. Germline V gene sequence: CDR1 KGHDR, CDR2 SFDVKD. The CDR3 spells CATSDDGLLEGGYTF. The CDR3 coding sequence is TGTGCCACCAGTGATGACGGGCTCCTAGAGGGTGGCTACACCTTC.

The V call is TRBV11-2, the J call TRBJ2-7; D gene unclear. Per the germline V gene, CDR1 is SGHAT and CDR2 is FQNNGV. V lost 1 base to trimming and J lost 0 bases, with 10 bases between them. The CDR3 has 15 amino acids. The CDR3 coding sequence is TGTGCCAGCAGCTTAGCGGCAGGTGGCTCCTACGAGCAGTACTTC. Its translation: CASSLAAGGSYEQYF.

J is TRBJ2-7 and V is TRBV19; a possible D gene is TRBD2 (6 bases). V was shortened by 5 bases and J by 0 bases, with 11 bases between the two germline ends. The CDR3 covers 14 residues. Germline-derived CDR1 and CDR2 are LNHDA and SQIVND (reference sequence). This chain's CDR3 is CASSGGPSSYEQYF. In DNA, the CDR3 is TGTGCCAGTAGTGGAGGGCCGAGCTCCTACGAGCAGTACTTC.

This chain uses TRBV5-6 with TRBJ1-1, with unresolved D. V was shortened by 3 bases and J by 1 base, with 10 bases between the two germline ends. The CDR3 extends over 14 amino acids. Germline V gene lookup returns CDR1 SGHDT and CDR2 YYEEEE. CDR3 DNA sequence: TGTGCCAGCAGCTGGGCCCCCGAGAACACTGAAGCTTTCTTT. This encodes CASSWAPENTEAFF.